This T cell receptor (beta chain) is from a study of blood T cells in healthy people across ages. Study at large: Template switching retrieved approximately one barcoded beta molecule for each two T cells.

CDR1 and CDR2 from the germline V gene are MNHEY and SVGEGT. Trimming took 0 bases from V and 8 from J; bases not matched to a gene: 5. CDR3 length equals 15 residues. A J-beta primer mix and a sample-barcoded 5' primer were used in a second PCR of roughly 7 to 12 cycles. Sequencing recovered at least 3 million CDR3-containing paired-end reads from each sample. From the 5' RACE reads, TCRdb called clonotypes with MiXCR, one entry per CDR3 protein. The table shows over a million distinct CDR3 sequences, with 45% occurring only once. Study-wide results and caveats: While age rose, TCR beta diversity per million T cells dropped in a roughly linear way. For the donors, CMV status was unknown and possibly confounded expanded clonotype changes.

This clonotype was counted between two and nine times. Its antigen is not identified. This receptor was identified in a woman aged 55-75 years in good health. The J gene is TRBJ2-3, the V gene TRBV6-2 or TRBV6-3, with 10 bases identical to TRBD2. Material: blood. This CDR3 is CASSYSSGRAGTQYF. DNA of the CDR3: TGTGCCAGCAGTTACTCGAGCGGGAGGGCTGGTACGCAGTATTTT.